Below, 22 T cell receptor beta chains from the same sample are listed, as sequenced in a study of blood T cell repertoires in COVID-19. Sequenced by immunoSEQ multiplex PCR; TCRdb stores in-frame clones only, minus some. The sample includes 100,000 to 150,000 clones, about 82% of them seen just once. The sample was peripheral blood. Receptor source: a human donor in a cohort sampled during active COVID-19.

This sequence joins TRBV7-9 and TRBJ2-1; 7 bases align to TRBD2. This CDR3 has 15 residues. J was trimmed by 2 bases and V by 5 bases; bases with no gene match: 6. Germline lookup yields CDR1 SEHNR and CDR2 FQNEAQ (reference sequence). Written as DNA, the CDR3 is TGTGCCAGCAGCCAAGGACTAGTTGCCTACAATGAGCAGTTCTTC. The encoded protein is CASSQGLVAYNEQFF.

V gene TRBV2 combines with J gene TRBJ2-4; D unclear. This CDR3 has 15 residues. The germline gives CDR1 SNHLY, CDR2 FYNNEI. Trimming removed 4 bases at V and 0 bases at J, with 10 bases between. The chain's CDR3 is CASSAGSPAKNIQYF. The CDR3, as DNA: TGTGCCAGCAGTGCCGGGTCTCCAGCCAAAAACATTCAGTACTTC.

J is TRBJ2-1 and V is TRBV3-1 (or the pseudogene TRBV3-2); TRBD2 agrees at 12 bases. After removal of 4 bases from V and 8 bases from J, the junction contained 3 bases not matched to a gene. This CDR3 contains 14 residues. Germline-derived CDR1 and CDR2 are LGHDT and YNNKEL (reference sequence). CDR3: CASSRTSGNDEQFF. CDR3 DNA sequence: TGTGCCAGCAGCCGGACTAGCGGGAACGATGAGCAGTTCTTC.

CDR3 protein: CASSPLGTGGSLAKNIQYF. As DNA, the CDR3 is TGTGCCAGCTCACCACTGGGGACAGGGGGTTCACTAGCCAAAAACATTCAGTACTTC. The rearrangement uses TRBV18 and TRBJ2-4; 11 positions match TRBD1. J gave up 0 bases and V 1 base, and 8 bases lay outside the gene matches. The CDR3 runs to 19 residues. Per the germline V gene, CDR1 is KGHSH and CDR2 is LQKENI.

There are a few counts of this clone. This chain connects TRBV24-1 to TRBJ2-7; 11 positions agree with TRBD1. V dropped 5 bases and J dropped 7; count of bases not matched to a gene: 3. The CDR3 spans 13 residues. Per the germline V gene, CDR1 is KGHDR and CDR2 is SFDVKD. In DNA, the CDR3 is TGTGCCACCAGTGCCCGGGACAGGGGGGAGCAGTACTTC. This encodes CATSARDRGEQYF.

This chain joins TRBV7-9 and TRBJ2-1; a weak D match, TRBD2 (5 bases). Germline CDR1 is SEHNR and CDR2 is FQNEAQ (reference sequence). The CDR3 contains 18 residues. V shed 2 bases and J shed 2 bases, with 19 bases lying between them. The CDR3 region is CASSLHERAGATYNEQFF. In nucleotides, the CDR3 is TGTGCCAGCAGCTTACATGAACGGGCGGGTGCAACCTACAATGAGCAGTTCTTC. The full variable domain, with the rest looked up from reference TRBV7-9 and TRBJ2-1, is DTGVSQNPRHKITKRGQNVTFRCDPISEHNRLYWYRQTLGQGPEFLTYFQNEAQLEKSRLLSDRFSAERPKGSFSTLEIQRTEQGDSAMYLCASSLHERAGATYNEQFFGPGTRLTVL.

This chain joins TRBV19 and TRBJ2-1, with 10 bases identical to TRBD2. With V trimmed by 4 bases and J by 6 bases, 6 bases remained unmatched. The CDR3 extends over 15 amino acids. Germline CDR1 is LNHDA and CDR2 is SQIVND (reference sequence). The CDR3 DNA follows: TGTGCCAGTAGTACTCTAGCGGGAGTTTTCAATGAGCAGTTCTTC. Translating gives CASSTLAGVFNEQFF.

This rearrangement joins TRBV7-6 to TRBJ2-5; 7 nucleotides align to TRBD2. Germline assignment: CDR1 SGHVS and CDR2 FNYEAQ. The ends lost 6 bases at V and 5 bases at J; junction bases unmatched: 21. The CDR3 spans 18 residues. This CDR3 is CASSSLGGLAVEGETQYF. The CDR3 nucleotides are TGTGCCAGCAGTTCCCTTGGCGGGCTAGCGGTGGAGGGGGAGACCCAGTACTTC.

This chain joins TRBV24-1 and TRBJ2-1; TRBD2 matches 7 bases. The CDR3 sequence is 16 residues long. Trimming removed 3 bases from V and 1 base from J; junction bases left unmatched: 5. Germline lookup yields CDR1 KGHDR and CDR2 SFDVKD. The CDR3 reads CATSDALADSYNEQFF. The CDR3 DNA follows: TGTGCCACCAGTGATGCCCTAGCGGATTCCTACAATGAGCAGTTCTTC.

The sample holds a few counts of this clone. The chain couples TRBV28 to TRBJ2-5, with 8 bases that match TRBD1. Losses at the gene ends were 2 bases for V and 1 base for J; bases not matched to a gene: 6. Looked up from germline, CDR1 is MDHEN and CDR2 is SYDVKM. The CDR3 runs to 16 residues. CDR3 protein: CASSLAGGSGQETQYF. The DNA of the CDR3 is TGTGCCAGCAGTTTAGCAGGGGGCAGTGGCCAAGAGACCCAGTACTTC.

CDR3 amino acids: CASSMQRSTYGYTF. CDR3 in DNA: TGTGCCAGTAGTATGCAGCGATCGACCTATGGCTACACCTTC. This chain links TRBV19 with TRBJ1-2; D is undetermined. The CDR3 contains 14 residues. Germline-derived CDR1 and CDR2 are LNHDA and SQIVND (reference sequence). V was clipped by 3 bases and J by 4 bases, with 12 bases between them.

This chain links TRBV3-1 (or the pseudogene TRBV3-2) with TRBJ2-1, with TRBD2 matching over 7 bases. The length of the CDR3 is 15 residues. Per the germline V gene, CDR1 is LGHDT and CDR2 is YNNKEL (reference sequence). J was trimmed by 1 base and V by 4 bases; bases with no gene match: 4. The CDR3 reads CASSLTSRSYNEQFF. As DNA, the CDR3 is TGTGCCAGCAGCCTGACTAGCCGGTCCTACAATGAGCAGTTCTTC.

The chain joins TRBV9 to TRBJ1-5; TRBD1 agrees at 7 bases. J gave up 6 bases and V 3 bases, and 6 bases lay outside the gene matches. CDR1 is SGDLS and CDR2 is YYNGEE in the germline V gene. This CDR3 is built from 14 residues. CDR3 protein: CASSEAQGSQPQHF. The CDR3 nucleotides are TGTGCCAGCAGCGAGGCACAGGGGAGTCAGCCCCAGCATTTT.

The DNA of the CDR3 is TGCGCCAGCAGACCTAACCTCGGGTCTGAAGCTTTCTTT. This encodes CASRPNLGSEAFF. The chain is built from TRBV4-1 and TRBJ1-1; D not resolved. V dropped 6 bases and J dropped 6 bases, with 14 bases sitting between them. This CDR3 contains 13 residues. From germline, CDR1 is MGHRA and CDR2 YSYEKL.

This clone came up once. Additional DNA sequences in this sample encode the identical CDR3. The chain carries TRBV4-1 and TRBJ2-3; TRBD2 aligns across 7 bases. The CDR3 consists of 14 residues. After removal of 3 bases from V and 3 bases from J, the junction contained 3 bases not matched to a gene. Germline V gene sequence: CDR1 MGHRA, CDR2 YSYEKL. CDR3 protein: CASSHGTNTDTQYF. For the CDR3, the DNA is TGCGCCAGCAGCCATGGGACTAATACAGATACGCAGTATTTT.

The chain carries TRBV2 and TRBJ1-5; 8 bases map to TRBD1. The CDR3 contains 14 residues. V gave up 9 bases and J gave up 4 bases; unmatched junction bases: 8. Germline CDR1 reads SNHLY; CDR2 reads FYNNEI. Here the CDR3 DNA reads TGTGCCAGTTCAGGGGGCGGCCCGAATCAGCCCCAGCATTTT. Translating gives CASSGGGPNQPQHF.

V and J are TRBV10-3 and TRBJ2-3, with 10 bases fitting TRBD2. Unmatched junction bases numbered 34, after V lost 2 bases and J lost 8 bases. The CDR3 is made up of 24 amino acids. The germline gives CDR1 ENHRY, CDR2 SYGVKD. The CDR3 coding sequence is TGTGCCATCAGTGAGACTCTGATTGGACAGCGGGAAGTGAAATTCCTAGCGGGAGTAGGTACGCAGTATTTT. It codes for CAISETLIGQREVKFLAGVGTQYF.

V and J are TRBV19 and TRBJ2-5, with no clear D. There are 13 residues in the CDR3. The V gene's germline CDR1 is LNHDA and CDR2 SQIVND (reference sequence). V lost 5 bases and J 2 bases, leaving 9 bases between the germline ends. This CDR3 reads CASSPPGQETQYF. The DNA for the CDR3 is TGTGCCAGTAGTCCCCCGGGTCAAGAGACCCAGTACTTC.

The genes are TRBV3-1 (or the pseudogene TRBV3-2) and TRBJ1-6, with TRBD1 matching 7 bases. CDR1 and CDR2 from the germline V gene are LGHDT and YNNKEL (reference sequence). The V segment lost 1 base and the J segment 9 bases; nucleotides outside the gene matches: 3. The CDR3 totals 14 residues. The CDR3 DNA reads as TGTGCCAGCAGCCAAGGACAGGGAAGTTCACCCCTCCACTTT. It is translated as CASSQGQGSSPLHF.

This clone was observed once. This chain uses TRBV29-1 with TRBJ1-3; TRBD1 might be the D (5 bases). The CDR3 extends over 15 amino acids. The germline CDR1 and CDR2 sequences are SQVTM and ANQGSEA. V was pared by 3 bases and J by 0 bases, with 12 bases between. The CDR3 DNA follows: TGCAGCGTTGATGTCGGACATCTCTCTGGAAACACCATATATTTT. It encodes CSVDVGHLSGNTIYF.

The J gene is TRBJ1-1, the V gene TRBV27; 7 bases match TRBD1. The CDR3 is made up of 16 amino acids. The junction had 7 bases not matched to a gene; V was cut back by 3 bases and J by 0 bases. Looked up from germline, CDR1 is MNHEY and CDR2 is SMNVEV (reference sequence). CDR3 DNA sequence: TGTGCCAGCAGTTTTAAAGGACAGGCCCTGAACACTGAAGCTTTCTTT. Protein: CASSFKGQALNTEAFF.

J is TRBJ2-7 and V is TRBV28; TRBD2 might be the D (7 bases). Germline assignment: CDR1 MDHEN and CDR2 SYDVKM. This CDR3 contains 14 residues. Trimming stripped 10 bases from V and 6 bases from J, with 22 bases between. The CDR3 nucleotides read TGTGCCATCATAAGGGGGGGTCAGACTGGCGAGCAGTACTTC. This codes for CAIIRGGQTGEQYF.